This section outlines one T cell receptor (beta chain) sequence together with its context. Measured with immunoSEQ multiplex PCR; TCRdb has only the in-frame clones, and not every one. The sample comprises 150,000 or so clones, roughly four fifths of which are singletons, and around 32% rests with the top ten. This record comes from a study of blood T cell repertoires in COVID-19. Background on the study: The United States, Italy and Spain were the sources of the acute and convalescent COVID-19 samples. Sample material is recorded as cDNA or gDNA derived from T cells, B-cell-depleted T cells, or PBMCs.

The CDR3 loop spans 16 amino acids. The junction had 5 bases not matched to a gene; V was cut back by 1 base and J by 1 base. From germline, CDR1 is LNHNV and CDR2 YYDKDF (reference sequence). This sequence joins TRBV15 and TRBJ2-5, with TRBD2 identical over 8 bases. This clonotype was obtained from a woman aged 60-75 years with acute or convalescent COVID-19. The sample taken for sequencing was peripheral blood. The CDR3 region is CATSRATSGPQETQYF. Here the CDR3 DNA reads TGTGCCACCAGCAGAGCAACTAGCGGACCCCAAGAGACCCAGTACTTC.